Below, 18 T cell receptor beta chains from the same sample are listed, as sequenced in a study of T cells in Graves' hyperthyroidism and ophthalmopathy. Amplified TCR beta CDR3 regions came from RNA transcripts. HTBI primers drove first-round RT-PCR of the TCR CDR3. One entry per CDR3 protein results from TCRdb running MiXCR on the multiplex PCR reads. The sample includes fewer than 500,000 distinct CDR3 sequences, roughly 14% of them seen just once. The sequenced sample consisted of blood. These receptors were collected from a woman aged 25 to 39 with Graves' ophthalmopathy.

The J gene is TRBJ1-2, the V gene TRBV7-9; no firm D call. With 8 bases removed from V and 5 bases from J, the gap between germline ends came to 12 bases. Germline CDR1 SEHNR, CDR2 FQNEAQ (reference sequence). CDR3 length: 12 residues. The CDR3 DNA follows: TGTGCCAGCGAAGGGTTGACATATGGCTACACCTTC. Its translation: CASEGLTYGYTF.

In the case of this clonotype: A much larger clonotype is one base distant, so this may be a read error. This chain connects TRBV25-1 to TRBJ2-5; perhaps TRBD1 as D (6 bases). The CDR3 totals 12 residues. The V end was cut by 6 bases, the J end by 5 bases, with 10 bases between. CDR1 and CDR2 (germline): MGHDK, SYGVNS. In DNA, the CDR3 is TGTGCCAGCAGGGACAGACACGAGACCCAGTACTTC. Encoded protein: CASRDRHETQYF.

This clonotype was counted at least ten times. V gene TRBV20-1 combines with J gene TRBJ2-1; D is possibly TRBD2 (5 bases). Trimming stripped 3 bases from V and 10 bases from J, with 16 bases between. The CDR3 is 13 amino acids. The germline gives CDR1 DFQATT, CDR2 SNEGSKA (reference sequence). For the CDR3, the DNA is TGCAGTGCTAGTCATGTGGCGCGCGGGGAGCAGTTCTTC. It yields the protein CSASHVARGEQFF.

The chain recombines TRBV5-1 with TRBJ2-2; 13 nucleotides agree with TRBD2. The germline V gene encodes CDR1 SGHRS and CDR2 YFSETQ. This CDR3 contains 18 residues. V was pared by 4 bases and J by 1 base, with 7 bases of the junction left unmatched. CDR3 bases: TGCGCCAGCAGCCTCCTTTGGACTAGCGGGAGGAACACCGGGGAGCTGTTTTTT. Encoded protein: CASSLLWTSGRNTGELFF. The full variable domain, its missing parts supplied by reference TRBV5-1 and TRBJ2-2, is KAGVTQTPRYLIKTRGQQVTLSCSPISGHRSVSWYQQTPGQGLQFLFEYFSETQRNKGNFPGRFSGRQFSNSRSEMNVSTLELGDSALYLCASSLLWTSGRNTGELFFGEGSRLTVL.

This clonotype was found many times. The chain employs TRBV20-1 and TRBJ2-7; 10 bases are a match to TRBD1. CDR1 is DFQATT and CDR2 is SNEGSKA in the germline V gene (reference sequence). The V and J ends lost 6 bases and 0 bases, in that order; junction bases with no gene match: 8. The CDR3 runs to 15 residues. CDR3 bases: TGCAGTGCCCAGACCGGGACAGGGGCCTCCTACGAGCAGTACTTC. Translating it yields CSAQTGTGASYEQYF.

This clonotype was observed many times. The V gene is TRBV5-1, the J gene TRBJ2-1, with D possibly matching TRBD2 (6 bases). This CDR3 comprises 15 residues. Germline loops: CDR1 SGHRS, CDR2 YFSETQ. V lost 0 bases and J 0 bases, leaving 7 bases between the germline ends. CDR3 in amino acids: CASSLAGDSYNEQFF. CDR3 bases: TGCGCCAGCAGCTTGGCGGGGGACTCCTACAATGAGCAGTTCTTC.

There are a few counts of this clonotype. A much more abundant neighbour one base away suggests this may be a read error. This likely comes from a read error, as the CDR3 has no conserved phenylalanine or tryptophan at its end. The chain carries TRBV6-1 and TRBJ2-7; the D gene is possibly TRBD1 (6 bases). This CDR3 is built from 14 residues. The V gene lost 5 bases and the J gene lost 0 bases, with 11 bases spanning the gap. Germline V CDR1 and CDR2: MNHNS, SASEGT. The CDR3, as DNA: TGTGCCAGCAGTTATACAGGGATCTCCTACGAGCAGTACCTC. Amino acid sequence: CASSYTGISYEQYL.

This clonotype was observed many times. V gene TRBV25-1 combines with J gene TRBJ1-2, with unresolved D. V was cut by 6 bases and J by 4 bases, with 12 bases left in between. Looked up from germline, CDR1 is MGHDK and CDR2 is SYGVNS. This CDR3 has 13 residues. CDR3 region: CASSVRTGYGYTF. The DNA of the CDR3 is TGTGCCAGCAGCGTTAGGACGGGCTATGGCTACACCTTC.

This clonotype was seen only once. The chain recombines TRBV20-1 with TRBJ2-3, with unresolved D. Germline values: CDR1 DFQATT, CDR2 SNEGSKA (reference sequence). The CDR3 extends over 15 amino acids. V was pared by 0 bases and J by 3 bases, with 13 bases between. The CDR3 protein is CSARDSRLGTDTQYF. Written as DNA, the CDR3 is TGCAGTGCTAGAGATTCAAGATTGGGAACAGATACGCAGTATTTT.

The sample holds many counts of this clonotype. The V and J genes are TRBV5-1 and TRBJ1-5, with D unresolved. Germline values: CDR1 SGHRS, CDR2 YFSETQ. This CDR3 has 15 residues. V was pared by 4 bases and J by 3 bases, with 14 bases between. This chain's CDR3 is CASSLGPNLNQPQHF. CDR3 DNA sequence: TGCGCCAGCAGCCTAGGACCGAACCTCAATCAGCCCCAGCATTTT.

Concerning this clonotype: A much larger clonotype is one base distant, so this may be a read error. This rearrangement joins TRBV14 to TRBJ2-3; D call uncertain. Germline V gene sequence: CDR1 SGHDN, CDR2 FVKESK. This CDR3 is built from 13 residues. The CDR3 DNA sequence: TGTGCCGGCAGCCACTTAAACACAGATACGCAGTATTTT. Translated, it gives CAGSHLNTDTQYF.

This clonotype was observed at least ten times. V gene TRBV20-1 combines with J gene TRBJ1-6; D unclear. V lost 6 bases and J lost 7, with 16 bases in between. The CDR3 extends over 14 amino acids. Germline V gives CDR1 DFQATT, CDR2 SNEGSKA (reference sequence). The DNA for the CDR3 is TGCAGTGCCCAAGGCGAACAGCTAAATTCACCCCTCCACTTT. It yields the protein CSAQGEQLNSPLHF.

This clonotype was counted ten times or more. J is TRBJ1-1 and V is TRBV4-1; tentative D call: TRBD1 (6 bases). The CDR3 length is 18 residues. Germline V CDR1 and CDR2: MGHRA, YSYEKL. V dropped 0 bases and J dropped 4 bases, with 21 bases sitting between them. The CDR3 DNA is TGCGCCAGCAGCCAAGAATTATGGAGGCAGGGGATGGGCACTGAAGCTTTCTTT. Protein sequence: CASSQELWRQGMGTEAFF.

The J gene is TRBJ1-2, the V gene TRBV19; D is unclear. This CDR3 spans 12 amino acids. CDR1 is LNHDA, CDR2 SQIVND, per germline (reference sequence). Trimming took off 3 bases at V and 5 bases at J, with 7 bases between the two ends. The CDR3 DNA reads TGTGCCAGTAGTATCTACGGGTATGGCTACACCTTC. Its translation: CASSIYGYGYTF.

This clonotype was detected many times. This chain links TRBV7-2 with TRBJ2-5; 9 positions agree with TRBD1. The CDR3 runs 15 residues. Losses at the gene ends were 3 bases for V and 4 bases for J; bases not matched to a gene: 6. Germline CDR1 SGHTA, CDR2 FQGNSA. CDR3 coding DNA: TGTGCCAGCAGCTTCTATACAGGGGGCGGAGAGACCCAGTACTTC. Translated, it gives CASSFYTGGGETQYF.

This clonotype has at least ten counts. The rearrangement uses TRBV7-2 and TRBJ2-2; 7 nucleotides line up with TRBD2. The CDR3 runs 15 residues. Germline lookup yields CDR1 SGHTA and CDR2 FQGNSA. V was pared by 2 bases and J by 2 bases, with 2 bases of the junction left unmatched. CDR3 DNA sequence: TGTGCCAGCAGCTTAAAGGGACTAAACACCGGGGAGCTGTTTTTT. As protein: CASSLKGLNTGELFF.

The J gene is TRBJ2-3, the V gene TRBV2; 9 bases line up with TRBD2. CDR1 is SNHLY and CDR2 is FYNNEI in the germline V gene. The CDR3 is made up of 16 amino acids. The junction had 3 bases not matched to a gene; V was cut back by 0 bases and J by 2 bases. The CDR3 bases are TGTGCCAGCAGTGAAGCCGCGGGGGGGCCCACAGATACGCAGTATTTT. Translated, it gives CASSEAAGGPTDTQYF.

This clonotype was detected a few times. The rearrangement links TRBV11-3 to TRBJ2-1; 13 bases match TRBD2. This CDR3 contains 16 residues. Germline V gene data show CDR1 as SGHNT and CDR2 as YENEEA. V dropped 5 bases and J dropped 6; count of bases not matched to a gene: 7. The CDR3 coding sequence is TGTGCCAGCAGCCTCCCGGGACTAGCGGGGCCCAATGAGCAGTTCTTC. Protein: CASSLPGLAGPNEQFF.